This TCR beta chain was recovered during a study of shared T cell receptors in the human thymus (dated by TCRdb to about 2021). As for the study more broadly: The study examined how self-reactive, shared T-cell receptor alpha chains are generated in the human thymus.

The CDR3 contains 18 residues, cysteine and phenylalanine counted. The only DNA kept is the CDR3, 54 bases in frame from the first base. Taken from the germline V gene, the CDR1 and CDR2 loops are SQVTM and ANQGSEA. V and J are trimmed by 7 bases and 0 bases, and the gene matches miss 13 bases of the junction. Worth noting for this clone: Its recognized antigen is unknown. Within one base of it there is no much larger clone, and no base qualities were kept.

The library was made by the immunoSEQ multiplex PCR assay. Not all clones reach the TCRdb copy of this immuneACCESS table, which keeps in-frame sequences only. Checked studies attribute under half of the gap to unresolved V genes and leave the rest unexplained. Recorded for this sample are 450,000 to 650,000 clones; more than 75% of them occurred a single time. The ten largest clones take up less than 0.015% of the sample. The same specimen was also included in a second study, on human thymus T cells. The second study's paper adds: Donors were immunologically healthy infants undergoing open corrective cardiac surgery for congenital heart defects in Finland. Thymus tissue was collected as surgical resects that were removed during corrective cardiac surgery. Both the thymic and the peripheral blood repertoires appeared to show biased V and J gene segment usage. The related research found that thymic TCR repertoires overlapped highly between unrelated individuals. The study used fewer than ten infant thymus samples plus four related peripheral blood samples to characterize TCR alpha and beta repertoires. Donor ages ranged from roughly 7 to 250 days, and the cohort comprised six or seven male and two female infants. Thymocytes were freed from the tissue by mechanical means and kept at -70 degrees C as pellets of roughly 8.5-30 million cells. A QIAsymphony instrument was used to extract genomic DNA from the frozen cell pellets. The immunoSEQ multiplex PCR assay was used to amplify the TCRB and TCRAD loci from a standardized quantity of quality-controlled genomic DNA. The amplicons spanned the V(D)J region and were long enough to cover the CDR3 and allow V and J genes to be identified. Through the commercial immunoSEQ service, the amplicons were sequenced on an Illumina platform. Corrections for primer bias and sequencing errors followed previously described methods, while TCRAD and TCRB definitions were based on the IMGT database. immunoSEQ Analyzer 3.0 and VDJTools were used for repertoire analysis, which covered basic statistics, V/J segment usage, diversity estimates, rarefaction and pairwise overlap. Diversity was estimated using the Chao1, ChaoE, Efron-Thisted, Shannon and inverse Simpson indices, and was also estimated on datasets down-sampled to the size of the smallest sample. Repertoire overlap was determined by strict matching of CDR3 nucleotide sequence, V gene and J gene, and Jaccard-based multidimensional scaling clustering was applied. On average, thymus samples gave 750,000 to 950,000 unique TCRB clonotypes, whereas blood samples gave around 84,000.

The sample was thymocytes. In this chain, TRBV29-1 is recombined with TRBJ1-3; the central 12 bases match TRBD1. The clonotype comes from a boy in the first two years of life with a congenital heart defect. Donor details come from another sample of the same person, matched by shared clones. The DNA sequence is as follows: TGCAGCGCCCTAGTCCCGGGACAGGGGGCGAGCTCTGGAAACACCATATATTTT. Protein translation: CSALVPGQGASSGNTIYF.